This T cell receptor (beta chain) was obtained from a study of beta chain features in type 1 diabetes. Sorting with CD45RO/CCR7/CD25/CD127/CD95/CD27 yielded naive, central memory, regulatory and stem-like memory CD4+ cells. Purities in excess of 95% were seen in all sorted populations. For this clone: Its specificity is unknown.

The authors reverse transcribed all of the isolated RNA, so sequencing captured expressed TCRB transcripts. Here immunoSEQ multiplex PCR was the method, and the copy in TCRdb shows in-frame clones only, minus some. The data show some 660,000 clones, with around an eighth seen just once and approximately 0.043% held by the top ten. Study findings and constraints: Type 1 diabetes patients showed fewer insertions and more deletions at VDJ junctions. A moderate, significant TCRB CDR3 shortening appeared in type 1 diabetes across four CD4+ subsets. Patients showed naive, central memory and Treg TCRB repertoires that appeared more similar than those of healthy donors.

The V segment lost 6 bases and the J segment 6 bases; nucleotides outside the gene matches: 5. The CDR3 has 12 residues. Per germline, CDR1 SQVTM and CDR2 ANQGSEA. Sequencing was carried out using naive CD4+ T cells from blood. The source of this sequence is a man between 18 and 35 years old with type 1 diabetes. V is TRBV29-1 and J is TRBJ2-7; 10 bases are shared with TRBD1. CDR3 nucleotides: TGCAGCGTAGACGACAGGGGGCGCGAGCAGTACTTC. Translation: CSVDDRGREQYF.